This TCR beta chain was identified in a study of technical replicates of blood from several donors. Libraries were prepared by immunoSEQ multiplex PCR; TCRdb keeps only in-frame clonotypes and omits some of them. The sample lists around 76,000 clones, 95% to 99% seen once, with roughly 0.2% in the top ten. This sequence was found in a human donor in good health. The sample comprised T cells isolated from PBMCs.

The CDR3, as DNA: TGTGCCATGCGTACAGCCTACGAGCAGTACTTC. Protein sequence: CAMRTAYEQYF. This rearrangement joins TRBV10-3 to TRBJ2-7; no firm D call. CDR1 is ENHRY and CDR2 is SYGVKD in the germline V gene. This CDR3 has 11 amino acids. V was trimmed by 9 bases and J by 2 bases, leaving 8 bases between them.